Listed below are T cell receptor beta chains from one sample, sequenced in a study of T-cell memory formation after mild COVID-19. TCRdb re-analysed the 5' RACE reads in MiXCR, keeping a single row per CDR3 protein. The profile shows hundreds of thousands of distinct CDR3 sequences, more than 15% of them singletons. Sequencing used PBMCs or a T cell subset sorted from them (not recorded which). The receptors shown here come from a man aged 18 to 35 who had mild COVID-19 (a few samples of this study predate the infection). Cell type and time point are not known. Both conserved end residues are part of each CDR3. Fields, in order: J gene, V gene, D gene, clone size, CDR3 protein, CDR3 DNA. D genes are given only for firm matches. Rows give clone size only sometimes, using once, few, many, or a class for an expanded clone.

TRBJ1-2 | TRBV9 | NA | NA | CASSVWTAPYGYTF | TGTGCCAGCAGCGTCTGGACGGCCCCCTATGGCTACACCTTC
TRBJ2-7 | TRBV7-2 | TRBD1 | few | CASSWNTGTGGSEQYF | TGTGCCAGCAGCTGGAACACCGGGACAGGGGGTTCCGAGCAGTACTTC
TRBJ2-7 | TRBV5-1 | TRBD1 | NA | CASFRDSRSYEQYF | TGCGCCAGCTTCCGGGACAGTCGGTCCTACGAGCAGTACTTC
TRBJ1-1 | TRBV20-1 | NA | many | CSARGDKGPEAFF | TGCAGTGCTAGGGGGGACAAGGGCCCCGAAGCTTTCTTT
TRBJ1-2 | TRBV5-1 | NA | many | CASSPDRRRIYGYTF | TGCGCCAGCAGCCCGGACCGACGGCGGATTTATGGCTACACCTTC
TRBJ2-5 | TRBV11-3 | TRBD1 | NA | CASSFGTAETQYF | TGTGCCAGCAGCTTCGGGACAGCAGAGACCCAGTACTTC
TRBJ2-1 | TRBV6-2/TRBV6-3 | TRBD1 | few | CASRIRDREFF | TGTGCCTCACGGATCCGGGACAGGGAGTTCTTC
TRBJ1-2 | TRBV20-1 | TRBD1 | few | CSAPQGNYGYTF | TGCAGTGCCCCACAGGGGAACTATGGCTACACCTTC
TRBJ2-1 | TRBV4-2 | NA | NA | CASSRPGEGANEQFF | TGTGCCAGCAGCCGACCTGGGGAGGGGGCGAATGAGCAGTTCTTC
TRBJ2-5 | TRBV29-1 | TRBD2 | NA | CSVGASGGQETQYF | TGCAGCGTTGGGGCTAGCGGGGGACAAGAGACCCAGTACTTC
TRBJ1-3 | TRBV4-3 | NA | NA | CASSRGEGNTIYF | TGCGCCAGCAGCCGGGGTGAAGGAAACACCATATATTTT
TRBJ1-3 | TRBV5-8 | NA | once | CASSLFSSGNTIYF | TGTGCCAGCAGCTTGTTTAGCTCTGGAAACACCATATATTTT
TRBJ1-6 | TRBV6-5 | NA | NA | CASSYSLAGAVNSPLHF | TGTGCCAGCAGTTACTCTCTAGCAGGGGCTGTTAATTCACCCCTCCACTTT
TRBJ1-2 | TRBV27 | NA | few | CASRFGGSGGYTF | TGTGCCAGCCGCTTTGGGGGATCTGGGGGCTACACCTTC
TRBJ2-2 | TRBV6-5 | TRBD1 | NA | CASRPTGVPINTGELFF | TGTGCCAGCAGACCTACAGGGGTCCCGATTAACACCGGGGAGCTGTTTTTT
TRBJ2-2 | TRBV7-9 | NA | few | CASSWDTGELFF | TGTGCCAGCAGCTGGGACACCGGGGAGCTGTTTTTT
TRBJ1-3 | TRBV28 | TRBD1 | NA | CASSFLSLRSTGDGNTIYF | TGTGCCAGCAGTTTCTTAAGCTTACGCAGCACAGGGGACGGAAACACCATATATTTT
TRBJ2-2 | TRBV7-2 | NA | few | CASRGGTGELFF | TGTGCCAGCAGGGGGGGTACCGGGGAGCTGTTTTTT
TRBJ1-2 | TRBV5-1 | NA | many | CASSLDLLDGYTF | TGCGCCAGCAGCTTGGACTTACTCGATGGCTACACCTTC
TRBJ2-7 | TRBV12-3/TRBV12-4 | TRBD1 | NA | CASRDRGSEQYF | TGTGCCAGCCGGGACAGGGGTTCCGAGCAGTACTTC
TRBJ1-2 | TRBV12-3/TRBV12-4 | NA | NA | CASRAQSLYGYTF | TGTGCCAGCAGGGCCCAATCGCTCTATGGCTACACCTTC
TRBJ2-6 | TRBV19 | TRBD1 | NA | CASRPGQVLSGANVLTF | TGTGCCAGTAGGCCGGGACAGGTACTATCTGGGGCCAACGTCCTGACTTTC
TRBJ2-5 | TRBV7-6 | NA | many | CASSYLAYLGETQYF | TGTGCCAGCAGCTACCTAGCGTACCTGGGGGAGACCCAGTACTTC
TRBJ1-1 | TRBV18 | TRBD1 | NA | CASSPVQGWTEAFF | TGTGCCAGCTCACCAGTACAGGGGTGGACTGAAGCTTTCTTT
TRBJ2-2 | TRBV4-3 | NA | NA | CASSQDRRGTGELFF | TGCGCCAGCAGCCAAGATCGACGCGGTACCGGGGAGCTGTTTTTT
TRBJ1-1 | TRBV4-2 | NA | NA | CASSQGVGYTEAFF | TGTGCCAGCAGCCAGGGGGTTGGGTACACTGAAGCTTTCTTT
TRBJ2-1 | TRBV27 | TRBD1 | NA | CASSADRGHEQFF | TGTGCCAGCAGTGCTGACAGGGGTCATGAGCAGTTCTTC
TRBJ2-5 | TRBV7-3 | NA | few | CASSFRGKPPETQYF | TGTGCCAGCAGCTTCCGGGGAAAACCTCCAGAGACCCAGTACTTC
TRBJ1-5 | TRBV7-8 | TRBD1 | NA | CASSWTGEEDQPQHF | TGTGCCAGCAGCTGGACAGGGGAAGAGGATCAGCCCCAGCATTTT
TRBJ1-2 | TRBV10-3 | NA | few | CAISGTAGGYGYTF | TGTGCCATCAGTGGCACAGCCGGGGGATATGGCTACACCTTC
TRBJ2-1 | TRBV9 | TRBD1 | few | CASSAHSSWTGTYNEQFF | TGTGCCAGCAGCGCCCATTCGTCCTGGACAGGGACCTACAATGAGCAGTTCTTC
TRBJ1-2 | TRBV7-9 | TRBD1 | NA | CASSFQGASQKGYTF | TGTGCCAGCAGCTTCCAGGGGGCTTCTCAAAAGGGCTACACCTTC
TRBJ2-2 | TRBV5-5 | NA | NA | CASSFFGVQRSTGELFF | TGTGCCAGCAGCTTCTTCGGTGTACAGAGATCCACCGGGGAGCTGTTTTTT
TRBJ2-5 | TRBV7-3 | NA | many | CASSLNGGETQYF | TGTGCCAGCAGCTTAAACGGGGGAGAGACCCAGTACTTC
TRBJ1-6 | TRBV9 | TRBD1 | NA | CASSVQGAENSPLHF | TGTGCCAGCAGCGTACAGGGGGCTGAGAATTCACCCCTCCACTTT
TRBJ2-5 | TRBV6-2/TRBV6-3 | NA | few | CASSSIPVGETQYF | TGTGCCAGCAGTTCGATCCCCGTAGGAGAGACCCAGTACTTC
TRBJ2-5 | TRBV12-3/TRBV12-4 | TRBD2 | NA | CASSSDGTSGETQYF | TGTGCCAGCAGTTCGGACGGGACTAGCGGCGAGACCCAGTACTTC
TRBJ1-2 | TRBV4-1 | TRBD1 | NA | CASSQPGQGANGYTF | TGCGCCAGCAGCCAGCCGGGACAGGGGGCAAATGGCTACACCTTC
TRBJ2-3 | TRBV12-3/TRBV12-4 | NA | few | CASSLRTGAGTDTQYF | TGTGCCAGCAGTTTAAGGACGGGGGCCGGCACAGATACGCAGTATTTT
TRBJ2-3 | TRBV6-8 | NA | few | CASSYGLYPPRADTQYF | TGTGCCAGCAGTTATGGACTCTACCCCCCACGCGCAGATACGCAGTATTTT
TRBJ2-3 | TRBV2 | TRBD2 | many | CASSDLRAGNADTQYF | TGTGCCAGCAGTGACCTTCGAGCGGGGAACGCAGATACGCAGTATTTT
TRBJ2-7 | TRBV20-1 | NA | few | CSKSRSSYEQYF | TGCAGTAAATCGAGGAGCTCCTACGAGCAGTACTTC
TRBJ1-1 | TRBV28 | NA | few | CASSLFGMGLRSLEAFF | TGTGCCAGCAGTTTATTTGGGATGGGACTGAGAAGTCTCGAAGCTTTCTTT
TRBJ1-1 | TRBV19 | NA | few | CASSGQLTTAFF | TGTGCCAGTAGTGGACAGTTAACCACGGCTTTCTTT
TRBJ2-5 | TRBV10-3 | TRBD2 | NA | CAISTTWGASGGQETQYF | TGTGCCATCAGTACCACCTGGGGTGCGTCGGGGGGACAAGAGACCCAGTACTTC
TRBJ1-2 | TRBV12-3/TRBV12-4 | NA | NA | CASSSHSNYGYTF | TGTGCCAGCAGTTCCCACAGTAACTATGGCTACACCTTC
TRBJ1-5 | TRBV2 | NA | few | CASSAGTPSEPQHF | TGTGCCAGCAGTGCCGGGACACCCTCGGAGCCCCAGCATTTT
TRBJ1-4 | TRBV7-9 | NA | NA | CASNRTPPEKLFF | TGTGCCAGCAACCGGACACCCCCTGAAAAACTGTTTTTT